These 22 T cell receptor beta chains were all obtained from the same sample, sequenced in a study of shared clonotypes between healthy human individuals. Clones were sequenced by immunoSEQ multiplex PCR, and TCRdb holds only the in-frame ones, with some missing. This table has 2,500,000 or so clones, 85% to 95% appearing once. Material: naive CD4+ T cells from PBMCs. Subset noted: CD45RA+ positively selected. The receptor source for this set is a man younger than 35 in good health. Some clones in this sample may be carry-over from other donors' samples.

The chain links TRBV19 to TRBJ1-2; no reliable D call. V lost 4 bases to trimming and J lost 6 bases, with 12 bases between them. Germline V CDR1 and CDR2: LNHDA, SQIVND (reference sequence). The CDR3 is 13 residues long. The CDR3 region is CASSNQLRDGYTF. The CDR3 region has the DNA TGTGCCAGTAGTAATCAACTTAGGGATGGCTACACCTTC.

This chain links TRBV29-1 with TRBJ1-1; no clear D. Germline loops: CDR1 SQVTM, CDR2 ANQGSEA. V lost 6 bases to trimming and J lost 8 bases, with 13 bases between them. CDR3 length equals 11 residues. The CDR3 coding sequence is TGCAGCGTGGCCCGAACAGTCGAAGCTTTCTTT. Its protein product is CSVARTVEAFF.

On this clone: At the DNA level, this CDR3 is encoded by other sequences in the same sample as well. The gene calls are TRBV19 and TRBJ1-1; TRBD1 matches 8 bases. The CDR3 length is 13 residues. Germline V CDR1 and CDR2: LNHDA, SQIVND (reference sequence). Losses at the gene ends were 4 bases for V and 4 bases for J; bases not matched to a gene: 2. The CDR3 loop is CASSRQGATEAFF. The CDR3 nucleotides read TGTGCCAGTAGTAGGCAGGGGGCCACTGAAGCTTTCTTT. The variable domain in full, completed from reference TRBV19 and TRBJ1-1, reads DGGITQSPKYLFRKEGQNVTLSCEQNLNHDAMYWYRQDPGQGLRLIYYSQIVNDFQKGDIAEGYSVSREKKESFPLTVTSAQKNPTAFYLCASSRQGATEAFFGQGTRLTVV.

The chain uses TRBV21-1 and TRBJ2-7; no check of the table's D call, TRBD2, against the DNA was made. TRBV21-1 is recorded as a pseudogene. The CDR3 loop spans 21 amino acids. Written as DNA, the CDR3 is TGTGCCAGCAGCAGCCACCACGCCCGCTTAGATAAGACTAGCGGGAGAGTCGAGCAGTACTTC. Protein sequence: CASSSHHARLDKTSGRVEQYF.

The rearrangement uses TRBV2 and TRBJ2-6, with 8 bases that match TRBD1. The CDR3 is made up of 17 amino acids. The V gene end was trimmed by 3 bases and the J gene end by 0 bases; junction bases not matched to a gene: 4. Germline-derived CDR1 and CDR2 are SNHLY and FYNNEI. DNA of the CDR3: TGTGCCAGCAGTGACCAGGGGGCACGCTCTGGGGCCAACGTCCTGACTTTC. Protein product: CASSDQGARSGANVLTF.

The chain employs TRBV14 and TRBJ2-7; maybe TRBD1 (6 bases). Trimming stripped 0 bases from V and 4 bases from J, with 16 bases between. CDR1 and CDR2 from the germline V gene are SGHDN and FVKESK. The CDR3 totals 16 residues. The CDR3 spells CASSQEVGQSFYEQYF. CDR3 DNA sequence: TGTGCCAGCAGCCAAGAGGTAGGACAGTCTTTTTACGAGCAGTACTTC. Full variable domain (missing parts from reference TRBV14 and TRBJ2-7): EAGVTQFPSHSVIEKGQTVTLRCDPISGHDNLYWYRRVMGKEIKFLLHFVKESKQDESGMPNNRFLAERTGGTYSTLKVQPAELEDSGVYFCASSQEVGQSFYEQYFGPGTRLTVT.

The CDR3 nucleotides are TGCGCCAGCAGCTTCATGGCGGTGACATCAACCGAGCAGTACTTC. Translation: CASSFMAVTSTEQYF. The V gene is TRBV5-1, the J gene TRBJ2-7; unclear D gene. The V gene lost 2 bases and the J gene lost 6 bases, with 18 bases spanning the gap. The germline V gene encodes CDR1 SGHRS and CDR2 YFSETQ. CDR3 length: 15 residues.

The V call is TRBV4-1, the J call TRBJ1-4; 8 bases map to TRBD1. V trimming: 0 bases; J trimming: 5 bases; junction bases outside the gene matches: 8. The CDR3 has 17 amino acids. From germline, CDR1 is MGHRA and CDR2 YSYEKL. CDR3 nucleotides: TGCGCCAGCAGCCAAGATCCCGCCGGGACAGGCAATGAAAAACTGTTTTTT. Translated: CASSQDPAGTGNEKLFF.

The chain has TRBV18 and TRBJ2-3; TRBD2 matches 10 bases. The junction had 3 bases not matched to a gene; V was cut back by 8 bases and J by 4 bases. The germline V gene has CDR1 KGHSH and CDR2 LQKENI. This CDR3 has 13 residues. The CDR3 reads CASVGLAADTQYF. In nucleotides, the CDR3 is TGTGCCAGCGTCGGACTAGCGGCAGATACGCAGTATTTT.

The rearrangement links TRBV25-1 to TRBJ2-1; the D is unclear. CDR1 is MGHDK, CDR2 SYGVNS, per germline. Trimming removed 3 bases from V and 3 bases from J, with 12 bases in between. The length of the CDR3 is 15 residues. The DNA of the CDR3 is TGTGCCAGCAGTGATCCAGCCCGATACTACAATGAGCAGTTCTTC. Translated: CASSDPARYYNEQFF. The full variable domain, with the rest looked up from reference TRBV25-1 and TRBJ2-1, is EADIYQTPRYLVIGTGKKITLECSQTMGHDKMYWYQQDPGMELHLIHYSYGVNSTEKGDLSSESTVSRIRTEHFPLTLESARPSHTSQYLCASSDPARYYNEQFFGPGTRLTVL.

This clone has just a few counts. In DNA form, the CDR3 reads TGTGCCAGCAGTCCCCCCGGTGGGGTATTCAGACAGCCCCAGCATTTT. As protein: CASSPPGGVFRQPQHF. V usage is TRBV27 and J usage is TRBJ1-5; D remains unclear. Germline V gene data show CDR1 as MNHEY and CDR2 as SMNVEV (reference sequence). The V end lost 5 bases, the J end lost 7 bases, and 21 bases lay between the germline ends. This CDR3 contains 16 residues.

The chain is built from TRBV7-9 and TRBJ2-7, with D perhaps TRBD1 or TRBD2 (5 bases each). This CDR3 is 16 amino acids long. Germline CDR1 SEHNR, CDR2 FQNEAQ (reference sequence). The V end lost 5 bases, the J end lost 5 bases, and 22 bases lay between the germline ends. The CDR3 is CASSPRVGQGSNEQYF. The CDR3 DNA reads TGTGCCAGCAGCCCGAGGGTGGGGCAGGGTTCCAACGAGCAGTACTTC.

The chain links TRBV19 to TRBJ2-2; D is uncertain. V lost 5 bases to trimming and J lost 1 base, with 11 bases between them. The CDR3 has 15 amino acids. The germline V gene has CDR1 LNHDA and CDR2 SQIVND (reference sequence). The CDR3 sequence: CASSPVGLNTGELFF. CDR3 DNA: TGTGCCAGTAGTCCCGTAGGGCTGAACACCGGGGAGCTGTTTTTT. Complete variable domain (other parts from reference TRBV19 and TRBJ2-2): DGGITQSPKYLFRKEGQNVTLSCEQNLNHDAMYWYRQDPGQGLRLIYYSQIVNDFQKGDIAEGYSVSREKKESFPLTVTSAQKNPTAFYLCASSPVGLNTGELFFGEGSRLTVL.

The gene calls are TRBV20-1 and TRBJ2-5; the D is unclear. The germline V gene has CDR1 DFQATT and CDR2 SNEGSKA (reference sequence). The CDR3 runs to 11 residues. V was clipped by 3 bases and J by 7 bases, with 9 bases between them. This chain's CDR3 is CSASGPGTQYF. DNA for the CDR3: TGCAGTGCTAGCGGACCGGGGACCCAGTACTTC.

The chain recombines TRBV5-1 with TRBJ1-4; TRBD1 might be the D (5 bases). V gave up 4 bases and J gave up 4 bases, with 17 bases separating them. The CDR3 sequence is 16 residues long. Germline CDR1 and CDR2: SGHRS and YFSETQ. This chain's CDR3 is CASSSLLGGLNEKLFF. The CDR3 DNA reads as TGCGCCAGCAGCAGCCTATTGGGGGGACTTAATGAAAAACTGTTTTTT.

The rearrangement uses TRBV10-3 and TRBJ1-4; a weak D match, TRBD1 (5 bases). The CDR3 extends over 14 amino acids. Germline lookup yields CDR1 ENHRY and CDR2 SYGVKD. Trimming shortened V by 4 bases and J by 4 bases, and 10 bases separated the two germline ends. The CDR3 DNA sequence: TGTGCCATCAGTGCGGGCAGGGTTAATGAAAAACTGTTTTTT. Encoded protein: CAISAGRVNEKLFF.

CDR3 coding DNA: TGTGCCAGCAGCCAAGATGGTCGGAGCATTGAGCAGTTCTTC. Its translation: CASSQDGRSIEQFF. The chain couples TRBV4-2 to TRBJ2-1; D unresolved. The CDR3 consists of 14 residues. V was clipped by 0 bases and J by 9 bases, with 12 bases between them. The V gene's germline CDR1 is LGHNA and CDR2 YNFKEQ.

This sequence joins TRBV7-9 and TRBJ1-4; TRBD1 might be the D (6 bases). This CDR3 is built from 15 residues. The ends were cut back, 5 bases at V and 7 bases at J, with 17 bases in the middle. The germline CDR1 and CDR2 sequences are SEHNR and FQNEAQ (reference sequence). DNA of the CDR3: TGTGCCAGCAGCGAAGACGGGGGGCTGGCTGAAAAACTGTTTTTT. This sequence encodes CASSEDGGLAEKLFF.

This clone was seen a few times. The V and J genes are TRBV19 and TRBJ1-5; TRBD1 aligns across 9 bases. After removal of 9 bases from V and 5 bases from J, the junction contained 11 bases not matched to a gene. Germline V lookup: CDR1 LNHDA, CDR2 SQIVND (reference sequence). This CDR3 spans 15 amino acids. CDR3 protein: CASSSRTGADQPQHF. The CDR3 nucleotides are TGTGCCAGCTCCAGCCGGACAGGGGCGGATCAGCCCCAGCATTTT. Drawing the rest from reference TRBV19 and TRBJ1-5, the complete variable domain is DGGITQSPKYLFRKEGQNVTLSCEQNLNHDAMYWYRQDPGQGLRLIYYSQIVNDFQKGDIAEGYSVSREKKESFPLTVTSAQKNPTAFYLCASSSRTGADQPQHFGDGTRLSIL.

This clone has only a few counts. CDR3 DNA sequence: TGTGCCAGCACCGACATGATAGACACTGAAGCTTTCTTT. Translating gives CASTDMIDTEAFF. The rearrangement uses TRBV18 and TRBJ1-1; D is undetermined. V lost 8 bases to trimming and J lost 3 bases, with 13 bases between them. CDR3 size: 13 residues. Germline CDR1 and CDR2: KGHSH and LQKENI. Filled out from reference TRBV18 and TRBJ1-1, the complete variable domain reads NAGVMQNPRHLVRRRGQEARLRCSPMKGHSHVYWYRQLPEEGLKFMVYLQKENIIDESGMPKERFSAEFPKEGPSILRIQQVVRGDSAAYFCASTDMIDTEAFFGQGTRLTVV.

The chain uses TRBV5-1 and TRBJ2-3; possibly TRBD1 for D (5 bases). V lost 4 bases, J lost 4 bases, and 13 bases lay in between. CDR1 is SGHRS, CDR2 YFSETQ, per germline. The length of the CDR3 is 14 residues. The CDR3 is CASSVNGRADTQYF. The CDR3 DNA sequence: TGCGCCAGCAGCGTTAATGGCAGGGCAGATACGCAGTATTTT.

V gene TRBV18 combines with J gene TRBJ2-2; 7 bases agree with TRBD1. Germline CDR1 KGHSH, CDR2 LQKENI. CDR3 size: 15 residues. V was clipped by 4 bases and J by 5 bases; unmatched bases: 7. The CDR3 DNA reads as TGTGCCAGCTCACTTCGACAGGGACCGACCGGGGAGCTGTTTTTT. Its translation is CASSLRQGPTGELFF.